The source of this TCR beta chain is a study of blood T cell repertoires in COVID-19. Looking at the study overall: The analysed material was cDNA or gDNA that came from T cells, B-cell-depleted T cells, or PBMCs.

The authors' processing: Amplification with reference gene primers provided the estimates of nucleated cell counts. Sequencing used immunoSEQ multiplex PCR; TCRdb keeps in-frame clones, though not all of them. That table furnishes V, J and clone size, whereas the DNA furnished D and trimming. The sample holds approximately 150,000 clones, 87% seen once. The table lists this clone with a count of one. CDR1 SEHNR and CDR2 FQNEAQ come from the germline V gene (reference sequence). This CDR3 is 19 amino acids long. J was trimmed by 4 bases and V by 1 base; bases with no gene match: 12. The clonotype comes from a woman in her 50s with acute or convalescent COVID-19. This chain connects TRBV7-9 to TRBJ2-3, with 12 bases aligning to TRBD2. The material sequenced was peripheral blood. The CDR3 region has the DNA TGTGCCAGCAGCTTAGTACGCCTAGCGGGGGGGCGGGTCCCAGATACGCAGTATTTT. Protein product: CASSLVRLAGGRVPDTQYF.